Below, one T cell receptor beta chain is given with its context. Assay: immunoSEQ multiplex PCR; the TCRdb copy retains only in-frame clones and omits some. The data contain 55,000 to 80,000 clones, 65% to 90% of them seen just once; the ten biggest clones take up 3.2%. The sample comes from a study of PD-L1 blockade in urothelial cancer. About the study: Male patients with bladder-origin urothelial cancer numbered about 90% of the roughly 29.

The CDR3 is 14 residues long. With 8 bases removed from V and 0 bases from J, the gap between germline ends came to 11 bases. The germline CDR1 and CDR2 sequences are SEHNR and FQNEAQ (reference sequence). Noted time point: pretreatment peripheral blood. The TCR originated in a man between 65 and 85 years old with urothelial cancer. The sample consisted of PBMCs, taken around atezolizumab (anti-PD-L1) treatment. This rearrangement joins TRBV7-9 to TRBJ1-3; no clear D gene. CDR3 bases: TGTGCCAGCCACCCAACAATCTCTGGAAACACCATATATTTT. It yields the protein CASHPTISGNTIYF.